Described below is a single T cell receptor (beta chain) sequence and its context. Which antigen it targets is not known. Base qualities were left out, and no much larger clone turns up one base away. This entry belongs to a study of post-analysis software for immune sequencing data (dated by TCRdb to the mid-2010s). Notes on the research overall: Recorded disease courses included relapsing-remitting, secondary progressive and progressive-relapsing multiple sclerosis, with some patients lacking subtype annotation. Patient repertoires were compared against roughly 11 previously published healthy control repertoires from donors aged about 6 to 28 years. A subset of samples was prepared in parallel using single-end sample barcoding, then pooled and co-amplified after Illumina adapter ligation.

To demonstrate the VDJtools post-analysis software, TCR beta repertoires were profiled from the peripheral blood of some 12 young patients with multiple sclerosis. Multiple sclerosis patients were children and adolescents aged about 6 to 16 years. V ends up 5 bases short and J 6 bases short, with an unmatched junction base count of 11. Reading from cysteine to phenylalanine, the CDR3 counts 15 amino acids. This entry keeps only the CDR3 DNA: 45 bases, framed from base 1. CDR1 SEHNR and CDR2 FQNEAQ are derived from the germline V gene (reference sequence). Results the study describes overall, beyond this receptor: The multiple sclerosis patient group was slightly younger than the control group. When samples were clustered directly using the F measure, samples prepared in the same batch co-clustered strongly, which prompted a batch-effect correction. Significantly higher frequencies in patients than in controls were found for a handful of TRBV segments, including TRBV5-6, TRBV5-1 and TRBV20-1. Compared with controls, multiple sclerosis patients had significantly lower normalized Chao1 diversity, a finding suggesting substantial peripheral T-cell clonal expansion.

The library relied on PCR. Sequencing relied on an Illumina HiSeq 2500. Unique molecular identifiers were incorporated into TCR beta cDNA libraries to reduce PCR and sequencing biases. Roughly 0.5 million cDNA molecules were obtained per 1 to 10 million input T cells, so each molecule approximated one T cell. The patient libraries were prepared and sequenced using the same protocol as the earlier healthy control dataset. Samples belonging to the same batch were prepared together, multiplexed and sequenced on a shared HiSeq lane. The original methods were these. Raw barcoded reads were processed with MIGEC, and single-read molecular identifier groups were discarded before consensus assembly and CDR3 extraction. Clonotype tables were post-analysed with VDJtools, and diversity was normalized by down-sampling all datasets to the smallest sample size. Repertoire overlap clustering matched CDR3 amino acid but not nucleotide sequences to correct batch-related cross-sample contamination. In TCRdb, the public reads were trimmed at Q25 with fastp and aligned with MiXCR, with productive beta chains retained. Each CDR3 protein gets just one entry, which takes the most common genes and DNA from the rows behind it. TCRdb's processing, not the authors', yielded these V and J calls. This sample comprises 430,000 or so distinct CDR3 sequences, roughly 38% of them detected only once. The ten most abundant clones make up about 7.6% of the sample.

The receptor was derived from a girl aged 2 to 10 with multiple sclerosis. Sequencing used blood. Rearrangement joined TRBV7-9 to TRBJ1-1, with TRBD1 matching 8 junction bases. The nucleotide sequence is given as TGTGCCAGCAGCCCCCCCTGGACAGGGCAGGCTGAAGCTTTCTTT. This translates into CASSPPWTGQAEAFF.